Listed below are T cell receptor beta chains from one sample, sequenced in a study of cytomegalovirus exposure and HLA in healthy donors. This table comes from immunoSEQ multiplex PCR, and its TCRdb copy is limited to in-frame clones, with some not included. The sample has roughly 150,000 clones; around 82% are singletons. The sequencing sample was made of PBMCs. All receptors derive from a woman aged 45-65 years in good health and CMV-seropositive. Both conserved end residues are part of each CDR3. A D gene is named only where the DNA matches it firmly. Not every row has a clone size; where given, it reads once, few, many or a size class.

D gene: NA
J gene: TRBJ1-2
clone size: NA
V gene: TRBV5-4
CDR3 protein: CASSSRTDMTNYGYTF
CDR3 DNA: TGTGCCAGCAGCTCCCGTACTGACATGACTAACTATGGCTACACCTTC

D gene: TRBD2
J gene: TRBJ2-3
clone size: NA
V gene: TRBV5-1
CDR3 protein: CASSLASGLATDTQYF
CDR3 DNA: TGCGCCAGCAGCTTGGCCTCGGGACTAGCGACAGATACGCAGTATTTT

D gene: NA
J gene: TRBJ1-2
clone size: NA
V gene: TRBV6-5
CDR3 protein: CASSPRQNYGYTF
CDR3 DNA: TGTGCCAGCAGCCCTAGACAGAACTATGGCTACACCTTC

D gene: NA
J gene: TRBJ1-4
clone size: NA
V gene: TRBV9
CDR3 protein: CASSGGPPGPTNEKLFF
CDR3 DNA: TGTGCCAGCAGCGGTGGGCCCCCAGGCCCAACTAATGAAAAACTGTTTTTT

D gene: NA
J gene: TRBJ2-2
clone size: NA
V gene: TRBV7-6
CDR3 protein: CASSLVSSVRGNTGELFF
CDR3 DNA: TGTGCCAGCAGCTTAGTCTCGAGCGTCCGGGGGAACACCGGGGAGCTGTTTTTT

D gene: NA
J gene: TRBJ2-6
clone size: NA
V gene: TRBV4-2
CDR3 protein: CASSPTVWAANVLTF
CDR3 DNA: TGTGCCAGCAGCCCGACAGTGTGGGCAGCCAACGTCCTGACTTTC

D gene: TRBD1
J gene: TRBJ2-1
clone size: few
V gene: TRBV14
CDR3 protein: CASSEGQGFGYEQFF
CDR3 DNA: TGTGCCAGCAGCGAAGGACAGGGATTTGGGTATGAGCAGTTCTTC

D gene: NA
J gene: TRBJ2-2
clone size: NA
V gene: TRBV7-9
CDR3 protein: CASSLGLELAGELFF
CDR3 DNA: TGTGCCAGCAGCTTAGGTCTAGAGTTGGCCGGGGAGCTGTTTTTT

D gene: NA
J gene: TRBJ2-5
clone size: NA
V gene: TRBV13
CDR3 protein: CASSLAGLPETQYF
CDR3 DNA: TGTGCCAGCAGCTTGGCTGGTTTGCCGGAGACCCAGTACTTC

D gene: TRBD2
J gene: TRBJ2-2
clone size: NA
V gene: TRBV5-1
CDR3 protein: CASSLERGAVNTGELFF
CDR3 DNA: TGCGCCAGCAGCTTGGAGCGGGGGGCGGTGAACACCGGGGAGCTGTTTTTT

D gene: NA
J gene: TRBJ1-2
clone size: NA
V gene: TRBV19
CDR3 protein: CASSPNLYGYTF
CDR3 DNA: TGTGCCAGTAGTCCTAACCTCTATGGCTACACCTTC

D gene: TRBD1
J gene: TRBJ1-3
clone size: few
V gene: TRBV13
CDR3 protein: CASSTRTGRAGNTIYF
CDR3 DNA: TGTGCCAGCAGCACAAGGACAGGGCGGGCTGGAAACACCATATATTTT

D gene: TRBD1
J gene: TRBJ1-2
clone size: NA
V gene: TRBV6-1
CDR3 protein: CASSEGTGVYGYTF
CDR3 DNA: TGTGCCAGCAGTGAGGGAACAGGGGTATATGGCTACACCTTC

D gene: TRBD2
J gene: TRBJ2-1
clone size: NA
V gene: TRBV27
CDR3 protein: CASSPRGVAGYNEQFF
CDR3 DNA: TGTGCCAGCAGTCCCCGAGGGGTAGCGGGGTACAATGAGCAGTTCTTC

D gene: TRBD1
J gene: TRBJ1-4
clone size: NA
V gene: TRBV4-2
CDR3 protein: CASSQRQGNSTNEKLFF
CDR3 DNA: TGTGCCAGCAGCCAAAGACAGGGAAATTCAACTAATGAAAAACTGTTTTTT

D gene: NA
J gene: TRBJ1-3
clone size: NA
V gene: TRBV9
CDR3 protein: CASSSGAPISGNTIYF
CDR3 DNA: TGTGCCAGCAGCTCAGGGGCACCTATCTCTGGAAACACCATATATTTT

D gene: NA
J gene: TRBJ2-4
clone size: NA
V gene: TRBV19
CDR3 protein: CASSIAGPRDIQYF
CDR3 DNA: TGTGCCAGTAGTATAGCCGGACCCAGGGACATTCAGTACTTC

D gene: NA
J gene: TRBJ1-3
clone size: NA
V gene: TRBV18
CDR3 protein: CASSQGQRVAGNTIYF
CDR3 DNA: TGTGCCAGCTCCCAGGGGCAGAGAGTGGCTGGAAACACCATATATTTT

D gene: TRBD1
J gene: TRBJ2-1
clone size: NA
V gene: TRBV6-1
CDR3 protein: CASSGLGQGVNEQFF
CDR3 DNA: TGTGCCAGCAGTGGACTGGGACAGGGGGTCAATGAGCAGTTCTTC

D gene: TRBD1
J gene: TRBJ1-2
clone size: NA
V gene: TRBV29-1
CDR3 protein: CSDRQGHGYTF
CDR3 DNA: TGCAGCGATAGACAGGGGCATGGCTACACCTTC

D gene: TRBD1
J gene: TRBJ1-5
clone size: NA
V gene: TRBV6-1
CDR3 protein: CASSSQGAAQPQHF
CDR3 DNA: TGTGCCAGCAGTTCCCAGGGGGCGGCTCAGCCCCAGCATTTT

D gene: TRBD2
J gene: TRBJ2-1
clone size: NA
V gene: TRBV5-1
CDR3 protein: CASSTGLAGGDEQFF
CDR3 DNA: TGCGCCAGCAGCACAGGACTAGCGGGGGGGGACGAGCAGTTCTTC

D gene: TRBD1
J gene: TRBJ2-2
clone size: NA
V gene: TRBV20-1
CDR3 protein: CSADRAGELFF
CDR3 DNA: TGCAGTGCTGACAGGGCAGGGGAGCTGTTTTTT

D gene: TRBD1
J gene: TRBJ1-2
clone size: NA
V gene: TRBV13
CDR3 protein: CASSNRGRLNYGYTF
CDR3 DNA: TGTGCCAGCAGCAACAGGGGTCGGCTAAACTATGGCTACACCTTC

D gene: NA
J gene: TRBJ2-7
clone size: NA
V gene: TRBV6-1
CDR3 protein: CASSGLTGYEQYF
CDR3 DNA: TGTGCCAGCAGTGGGTTGACAGGATACGAGCAGTACTTC

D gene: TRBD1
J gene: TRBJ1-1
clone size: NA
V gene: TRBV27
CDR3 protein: CASSWDRGIEAFF
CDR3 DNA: TGTGCCAGCAGTTGGGACAGGGGAATTGAAGCTTTCTTT

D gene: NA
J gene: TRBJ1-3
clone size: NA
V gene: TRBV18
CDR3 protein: CASSPRLQAPSGNTIYF
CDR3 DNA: TGTGCCAGCTCACCAAGGCTACAGGCTCCCTCTGGAAACACCATATATTTT

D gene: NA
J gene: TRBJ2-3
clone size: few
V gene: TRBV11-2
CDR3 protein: CASSLGLRPTDTQYF
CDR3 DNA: TGTGCCAGCAGCTTGGGACTTAGACCCACAGATACGCAGTATTTT

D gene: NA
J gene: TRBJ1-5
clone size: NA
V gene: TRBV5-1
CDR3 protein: CASSLDSQNQPQHF
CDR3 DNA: TGCGCCAGCAGCTTGGACAGCCAAAATCAGCCCCAGCATTTT

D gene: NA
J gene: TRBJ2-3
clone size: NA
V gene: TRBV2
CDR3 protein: CASSAIGESTDTQYF
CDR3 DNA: TGTGCCAGCAGTGCGATCGGGGAGAGCACAGATACGCAGTATTTT

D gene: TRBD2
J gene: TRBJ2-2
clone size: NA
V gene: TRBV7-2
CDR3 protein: CASSPTSVPTGELFF
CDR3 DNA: TGTGCCAGCAGCCCCACTAGCGTCCCCACCGGGGAGCTGTTTTTT

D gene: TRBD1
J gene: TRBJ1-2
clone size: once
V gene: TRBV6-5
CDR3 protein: CASRPTGVDGYTF
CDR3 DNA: TGTGCCAGCAGACCAACAGGGGTAGATGGCTACACCTTC

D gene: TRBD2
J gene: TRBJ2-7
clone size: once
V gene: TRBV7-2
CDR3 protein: CASSLLRTRGYEQYF
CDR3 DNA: TGTGCCAGCAGCTTATTGAGGACTAGGGGATACGAGCAGTACTTC

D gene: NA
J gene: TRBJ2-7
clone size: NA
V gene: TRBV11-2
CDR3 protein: CASSLDLGQVYEQYF
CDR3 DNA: TGTGCCAGCAGCTTAGATCTGGGGCAGGTTTACGAGCAGTACTTC

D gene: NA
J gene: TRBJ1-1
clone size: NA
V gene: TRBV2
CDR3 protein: CASSVVSGGGRAFF
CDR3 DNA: TGTGCCAGCAGTGTAGTGAGTGGGGGGGGCCGAGCTTTCTTT

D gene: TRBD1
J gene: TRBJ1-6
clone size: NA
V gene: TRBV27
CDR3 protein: CASSRGQVDNSPLHF
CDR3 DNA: TGTGCCAGCAGCAGAGGACAGGTGGATAATTCACCCCTCCACTTT

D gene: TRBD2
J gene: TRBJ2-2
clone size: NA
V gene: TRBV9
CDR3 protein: CASSAFSGGNTGELFF
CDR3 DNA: TGTGCCAGCAGCGCCTTTAGCGGGGGTAACACCGGGGAGCTGTTTTTT

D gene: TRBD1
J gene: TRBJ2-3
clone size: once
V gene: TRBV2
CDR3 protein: CASSPGQGFTDTQYF
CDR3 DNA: TGTGCCAGCAGTCCGGGACAGGGATTTACAGATACGCAGTATTTT

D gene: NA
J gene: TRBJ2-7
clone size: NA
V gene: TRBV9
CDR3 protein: CASSVGLANYEQYF
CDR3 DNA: TGTGCCAGCAGCGTAGGGCTAGCTAACTACGAGCAGTACTTC

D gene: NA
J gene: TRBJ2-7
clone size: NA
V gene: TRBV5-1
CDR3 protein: CASSGSGSSYEQYF
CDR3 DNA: TGCGCCAGCTCGGGGTCGGGGAGCTCCTACGAGCAGTACTTC

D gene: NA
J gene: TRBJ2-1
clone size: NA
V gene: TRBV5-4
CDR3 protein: CASSPQQYNEQFF
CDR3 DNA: TGTGCCAGCAGCCCCCAACAATACAATGAGCAGTTCTTC

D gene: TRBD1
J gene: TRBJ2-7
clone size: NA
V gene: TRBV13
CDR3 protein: CASSPYRGPVEQYF
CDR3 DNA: TGTGCCAGCAGCCCTTACAGGGGGCCGGTCGAGCAGTACTTC

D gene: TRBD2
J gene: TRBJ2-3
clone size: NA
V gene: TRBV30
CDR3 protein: CAWSPTSLTSGGKDTQYF
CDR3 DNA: TGTGCCTGGAGTCCTACCTCCCTGACTAGCGGGGGGAAGGATACGCAGTATTTT

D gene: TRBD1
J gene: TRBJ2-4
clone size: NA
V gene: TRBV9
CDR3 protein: CASSATGDTKNIQYF
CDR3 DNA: TGTGCCAGCAGTGCGACAGGGGATACCAAAAACATTCAGTACTTC

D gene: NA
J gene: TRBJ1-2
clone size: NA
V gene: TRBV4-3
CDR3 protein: CASSQDHDSYYGYTF
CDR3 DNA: TGCGCCAGCAGCCAAGACCACGACAGCTACTATGGCTACACCTTC

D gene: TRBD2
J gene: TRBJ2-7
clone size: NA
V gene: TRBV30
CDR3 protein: CACLAGDAYEQYF
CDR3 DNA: TGTGCCTGCCTAGCGGGGGACGCCTACGAGCAGTACTTC

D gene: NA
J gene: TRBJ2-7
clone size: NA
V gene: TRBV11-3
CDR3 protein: CASSLAWGLEQYF
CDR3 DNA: TGTGCCAGCAGCTTAGCTTGGGGGCTCGAGCAGTACTTC

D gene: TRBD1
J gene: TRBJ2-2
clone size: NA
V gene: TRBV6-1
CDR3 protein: CASSEALGQGSGELFF
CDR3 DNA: TGTGCCAGCAGTGAAGCGCTGGGACAGGGCTCCGGGGAGCTGTTTTTT

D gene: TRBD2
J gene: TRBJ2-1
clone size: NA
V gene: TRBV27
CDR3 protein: CASSLGLAGVNNEQFF
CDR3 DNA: TGTGCCAGCAGTTTGGGACTAGCGGGGGTAAACAATGAGCAGTTCTTC

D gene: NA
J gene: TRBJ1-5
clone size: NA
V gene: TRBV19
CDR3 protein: CASSIDRELPQHF
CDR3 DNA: TGTGCCAGTAGTATAGATCGTGAGTTGCCCCAGCATTTT